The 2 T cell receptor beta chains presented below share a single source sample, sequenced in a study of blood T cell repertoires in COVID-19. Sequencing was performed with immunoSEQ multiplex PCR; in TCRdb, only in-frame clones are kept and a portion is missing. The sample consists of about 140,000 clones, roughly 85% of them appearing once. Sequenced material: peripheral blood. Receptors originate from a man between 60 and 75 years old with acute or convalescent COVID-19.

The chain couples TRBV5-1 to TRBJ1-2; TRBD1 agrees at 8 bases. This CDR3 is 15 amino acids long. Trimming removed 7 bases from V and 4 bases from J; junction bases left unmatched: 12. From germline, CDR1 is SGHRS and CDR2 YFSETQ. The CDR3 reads CASRLLQGASYGYTF. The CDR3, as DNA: TGCGCCAGCCGCCTCCTGCAGGGGGCGTCCTATGGCTACACCTTC.

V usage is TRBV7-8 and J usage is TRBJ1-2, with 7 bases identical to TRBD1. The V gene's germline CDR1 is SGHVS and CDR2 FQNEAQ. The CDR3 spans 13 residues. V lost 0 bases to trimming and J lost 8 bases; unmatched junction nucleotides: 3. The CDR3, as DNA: TGTGCCAGCAGCTTAGCGATGACAGGGGGCTACACCTTC. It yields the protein CASSLAMTGGYTF. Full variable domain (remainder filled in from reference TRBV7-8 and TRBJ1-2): GAGVSQSPRYKVAKRGQDVALRCDPISGHVSLFWYQQALGQGPEFLTYFQNEAQLDKSGLPSDRFFAERPEGSVSTLKIQRTQQEDSAVYLCASSLAMTGGYTFGSGTRLTVV.